This T cell receptor beta chain was sequenced in a study of radiotherapy plus CTLA-4 blockade in lung cancer. TCRdb's copy holds only in-frame clones and misses some; the assay was immunoSEQ multiplex PCR. Of 35,000 to 40,000 clones listed, 75% to 90% are singletons. The length of the CDR3 is 13 residues. The ends lost 6 bases at V and 1 base at J; junction bases unmatched: 2. In germline, CDR1 is SNHLY, CDR2 FYNNEI. The sequence derives from a human donor with non-small cell lung cancer who had stable disease on radiotherapy plus ipilimumab. V and J are TRBV2 and TRBJ1-2; 7 bases fit TRBD1. Sequencing was performed on peripheral blood, taken from a patient treated with radiotherapy plus ipilimumab. CDR3 residues: CASRGDSNYGYTF. CDR3 nucleotides: TGTGCCAGCAGAGGGGACAGTAACTATGGCTACACCTTC.